Given below is one TCR beta chain in context. As yet, its antigen is unknown. The data are from a study of cytomegalovirus exposure and HLA in healthy donors. Overall study results and limits: An assumption of roughly uniform sequencing depth across donors underlay the presence/absence analyses. TCR beta sequences reportedly predicted most subjects' HLA-A and HLA-B alleles accurately.

Trimming removed 0 bases at V and 5 bases at J, with 7 bases between. The germline V gene encodes CDR1 MGHRA and CDR2 YSYEKL. The CDR3 is made up of 13 amino acids. 13 Jbeta primers and 60 Vbeta primers were used for the PCR. Repertoires were generated with immunoSEQ multiplex PCR, while TCRdb's copy carries only in-frame clones and drops some. This sample has about 170,000 clones, with 70% to 90% found just once. This chain links TRBV4-1 with TRBJ2-5; D is undetermined. The TCR originated in a man aged 18-30 years in good health and CMV-seropositive. The sequencing input was PBMCs. CDR3 sequence (DNA): TGCGCCAGCAGCCAAGAGACAAGTGAGACCCAGTACTTC. It codes for CASSQETSETQYF.